The T cell receptor (beta chain) described here comes from a study of breast tumors, draining lymph nodes, adjacent tissues. Study results and limitations: Tumor T cell lymph node origin was a supported hypothesis, not proven.

The lymph nodes were axillary draining lymph nodes from breast cancer patients. This CDR3 is built from 12 residues. Germline loops: CDR1 SQVTM, CDR2 ANQGSEA. With 3 bases removed from V and 3 bases from J, the gap between germline ends came to 8 bases. TCRdb called the multiplex PCR reads again in MiXCR, with one record for every CDR3 protein. The repertoire holds some 110,000 distinct CDR3 sequences, with about 30% as singletons. The table lists this clonotype with many counts. The antigen is undetermined. Sequenced input: axillary lymph node tissue. The receptor was derived from a female donor with breast cancer. Some clones in this sample may be carry-over from other donors' samples. This chain connects TRBV29-1 to TRBJ1-2; D perhaps matches TRBD1 (5 bases). This chain's CDR3 is CSVDQGYYGYTF. In DNA, the CDR3 is TGCAGCGTTGATCAGGGCTACTATGGCTACACCTTC.